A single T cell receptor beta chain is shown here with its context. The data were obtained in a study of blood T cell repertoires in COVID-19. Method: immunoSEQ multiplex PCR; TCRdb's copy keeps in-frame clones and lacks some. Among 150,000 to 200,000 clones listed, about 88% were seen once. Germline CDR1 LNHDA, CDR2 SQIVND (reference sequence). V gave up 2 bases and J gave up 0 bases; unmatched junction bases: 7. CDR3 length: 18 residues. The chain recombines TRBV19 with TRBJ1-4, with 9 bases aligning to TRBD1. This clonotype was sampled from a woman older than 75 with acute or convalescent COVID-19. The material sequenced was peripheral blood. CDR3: CASSISGQGYATNEKLFF. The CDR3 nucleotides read TGTGCCAGTAGTATATCGGGACAGGGATATGCAACTAATGAAAAACTGTTTTTT.